This TCR beta chain emerged from a study of cytomegalovirus exposure and HLA in healthy donors. Points from the study as a whole: Reportedly, diagnosis of cytomegalovirus status by the classifier showed high specificity and sensitivity. A later analysis reported that several of the most significant clusters appeared to be linked to common viral pathogens, among them Epstein-Barr virus. Researchers left out some V segments, among them TRBV6-2 and TRBV6-3, as indistinguishable. About 90% or about 30% of the time was how often most TCR beta V segments were productive, according to an earlier analysis.

Germline lookup yields CDR1 MRHNA and CDR2 SNTAGT. CDR3 length equals 16 residues. After removal of 6 bases from V and 2 bases from J, the junction contained 9 bases not matched to a gene. Of note for this clone: Antigen specificity is unknown.

60 Vbeta and 13 Jbeta primers were used in PCR. The table came from immunoSEQ multiplex PCR; TCRdb's copy has only in-frame clones and leaves some out. The sample contains under 250,000 clones, almost 80% of which appear only once. The chain carries TRBV6-4 and TRBJ2-1, with 8 bases that match TRBD1. This receptor was identified in a male donor in good health and CMV-seronegative. Sequencing used PBMCs. The CDR3 sequence is CASSLDRGGPYNEQFF. The DNA for the CDR3 is TGTGCCAGCAGCCTAGACAGGGGAGGCCCCTACAATGAGCAGTTCTTC.